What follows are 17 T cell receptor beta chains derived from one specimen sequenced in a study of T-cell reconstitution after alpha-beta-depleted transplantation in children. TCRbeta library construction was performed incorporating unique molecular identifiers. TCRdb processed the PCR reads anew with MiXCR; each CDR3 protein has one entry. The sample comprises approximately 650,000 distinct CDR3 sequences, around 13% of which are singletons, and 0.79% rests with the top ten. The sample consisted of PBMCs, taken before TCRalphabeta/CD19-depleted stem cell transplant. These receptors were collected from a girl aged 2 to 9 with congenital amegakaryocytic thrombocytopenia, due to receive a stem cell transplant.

The CDR3 region is CASSVRDRVTQYF. The CDR3 DNA is TGCGCCAGCAGCGTACGGGACAGGGTGACCCAGTACTTC. J is TRBJ2-5 and V is TRBV5-1; 9 bases are a match to TRBD1. The CDR3 sequence is 13 residues long. V shed 4 bases and J 7 bases; nucleotides not matched to a gene: 5. In germline, CDR1 is SGHRS, CDR2 YFSETQ.

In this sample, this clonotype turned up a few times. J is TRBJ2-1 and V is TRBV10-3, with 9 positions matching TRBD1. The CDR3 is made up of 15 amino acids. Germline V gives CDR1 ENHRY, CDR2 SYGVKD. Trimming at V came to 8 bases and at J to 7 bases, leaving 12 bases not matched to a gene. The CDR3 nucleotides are TGTGCCATCTCTCCGCTCGGACAGGGGCGGAATGAGCAGTTCTTC. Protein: CAISPLGQGRNEQFF.

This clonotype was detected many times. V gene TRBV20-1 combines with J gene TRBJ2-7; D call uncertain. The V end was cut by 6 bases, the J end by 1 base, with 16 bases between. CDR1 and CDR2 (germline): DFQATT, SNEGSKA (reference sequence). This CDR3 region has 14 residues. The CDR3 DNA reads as TGCAGTGCCGCGCTCCTGGCTCCTTCCTACGAGCAGTACTTC. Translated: CSAALLAPSYEQYF.

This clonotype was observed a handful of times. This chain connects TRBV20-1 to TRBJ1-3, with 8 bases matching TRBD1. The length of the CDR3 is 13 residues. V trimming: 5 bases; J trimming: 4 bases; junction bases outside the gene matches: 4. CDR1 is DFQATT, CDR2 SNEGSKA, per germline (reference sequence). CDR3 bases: TGCAGTGCTGCGGACAGGGCCGGAAACACCATATATTTT. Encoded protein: CSAADRAGNTIYF.

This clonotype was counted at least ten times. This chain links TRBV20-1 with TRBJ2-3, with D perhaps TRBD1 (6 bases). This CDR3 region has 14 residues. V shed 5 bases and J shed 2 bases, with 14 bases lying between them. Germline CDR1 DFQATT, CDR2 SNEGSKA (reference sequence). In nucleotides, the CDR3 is TGCAGTGCTGCAACCCGGGACACCACAGATACGCAGTATTTT. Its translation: CSAATRDTTDTQYF.

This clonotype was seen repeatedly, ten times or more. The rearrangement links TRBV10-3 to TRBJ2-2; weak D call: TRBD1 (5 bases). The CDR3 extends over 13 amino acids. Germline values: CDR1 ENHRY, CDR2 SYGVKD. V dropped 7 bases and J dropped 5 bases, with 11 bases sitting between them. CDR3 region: CAITTTVTGELFF. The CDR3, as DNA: TGTGCCATCACAACGACAGTGACCGGGGAGCTGTTTTTT.

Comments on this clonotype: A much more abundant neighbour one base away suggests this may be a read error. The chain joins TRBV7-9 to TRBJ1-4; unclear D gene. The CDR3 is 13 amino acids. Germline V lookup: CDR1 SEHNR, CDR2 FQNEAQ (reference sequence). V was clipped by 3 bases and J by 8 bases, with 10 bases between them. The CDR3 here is CASSFEIGEKLFF. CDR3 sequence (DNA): TGTGCCAGCAGCTTCGAAATCGGCGAAAAACTGTTTTTT.

This CDR3 is CASIAWTQETQYF. In DNA, the CDR3 is TGTGCCAGCATAGCCTGGACCCAAGAGACCCAGTACTTC. This chain connects TRBV6-2 or TRBV6-3 to TRBJ2-5; no definite D call. The CDR3 runs to 13 residues. Germline V gene sequence: CDR1 MNHEY, CDR2 SVGEGT. Deletions cut 7 bases from V and 1 base from J, with 10 bases between.

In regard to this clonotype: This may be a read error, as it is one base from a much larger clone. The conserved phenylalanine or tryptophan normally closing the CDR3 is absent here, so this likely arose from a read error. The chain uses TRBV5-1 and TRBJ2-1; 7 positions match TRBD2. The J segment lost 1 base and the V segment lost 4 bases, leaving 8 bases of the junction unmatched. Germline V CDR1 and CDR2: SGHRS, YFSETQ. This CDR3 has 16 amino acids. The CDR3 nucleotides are TGCGCCAGCAGCGGGTCTAGCGGTGCTTCCTACAATGAGCAGTTCTTA. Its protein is CASSGSSGASYNEQFL.

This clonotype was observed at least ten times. CDR3 amino acids: CASSEYSDGGQETQYF. The CDR3 DNA sequence: TGTGCCAGCAGTGAATACTCGGACGGCGGTCAAGAGACCCAGTACTTC. This rearrangement joins TRBV25-1 to TRBJ2-5; no reliable D call. Germline CDR1 and CDR2: MGHDK and SYGVNS. Trimming cost V 0 bases and J 2 bases, with 13 bases left between them. The CDR3 spans 16 residues.

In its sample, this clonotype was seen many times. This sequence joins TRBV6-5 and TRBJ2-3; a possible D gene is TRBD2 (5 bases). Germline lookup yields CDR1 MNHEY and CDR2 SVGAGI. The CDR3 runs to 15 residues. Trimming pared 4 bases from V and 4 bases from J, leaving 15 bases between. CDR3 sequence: CASSSRRGSPDTQYF. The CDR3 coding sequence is TGTGCCAGCAGTTCCCGCCGGGGAAGCCCAGATACGCAGTATTTT.

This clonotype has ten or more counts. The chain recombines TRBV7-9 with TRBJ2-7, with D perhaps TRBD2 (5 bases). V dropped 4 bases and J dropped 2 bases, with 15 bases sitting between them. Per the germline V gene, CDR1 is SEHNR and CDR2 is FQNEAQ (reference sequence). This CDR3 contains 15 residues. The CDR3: CASSSRAGRTYEQYF. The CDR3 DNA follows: TGTGCCAGCAGCTCCCGGGCGGGTCGGACCTACGAGCAGTACTTC.

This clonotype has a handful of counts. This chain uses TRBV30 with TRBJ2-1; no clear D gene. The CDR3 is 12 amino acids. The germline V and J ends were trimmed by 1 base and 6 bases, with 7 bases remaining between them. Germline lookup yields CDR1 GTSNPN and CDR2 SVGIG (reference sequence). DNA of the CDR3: TGTGCCTGGAGTGAACAGCGCAATGAGCAGTTCTTC. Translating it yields CAWSEQRNEQFF.

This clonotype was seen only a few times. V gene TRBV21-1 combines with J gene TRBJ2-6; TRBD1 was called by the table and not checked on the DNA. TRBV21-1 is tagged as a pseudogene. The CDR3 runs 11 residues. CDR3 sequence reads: CAWTASTVLTF. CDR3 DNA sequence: TGTGCGTGGACAGCTTCGACCGTCCTGACTTTC.

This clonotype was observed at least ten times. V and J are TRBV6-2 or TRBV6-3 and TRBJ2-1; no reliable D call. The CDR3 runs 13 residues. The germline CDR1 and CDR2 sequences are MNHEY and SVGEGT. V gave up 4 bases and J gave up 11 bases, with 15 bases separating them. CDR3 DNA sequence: TGTGCCAGCAGTTTCACGCGGACGGTAAAGCAGTTCTTC. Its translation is CASSFTRTVKQFF.

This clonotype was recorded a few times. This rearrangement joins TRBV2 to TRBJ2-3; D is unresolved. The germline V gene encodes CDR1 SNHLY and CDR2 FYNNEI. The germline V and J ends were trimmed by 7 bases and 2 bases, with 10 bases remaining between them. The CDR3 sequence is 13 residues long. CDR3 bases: TGTGCCAGCAATGTGAGGCTCACAGATACGCAGTATTTT. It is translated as CASNVRLTDTQYF.

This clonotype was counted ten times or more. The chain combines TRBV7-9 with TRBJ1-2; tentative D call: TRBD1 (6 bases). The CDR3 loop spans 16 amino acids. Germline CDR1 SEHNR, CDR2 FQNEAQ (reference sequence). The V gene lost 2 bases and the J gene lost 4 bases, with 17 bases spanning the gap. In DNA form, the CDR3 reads TGTGCCAGCAGCTTACCCGACAGGCCTGTAGTCTATGGCTACACCTTC. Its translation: CASSLPDRPVVYGYTF.